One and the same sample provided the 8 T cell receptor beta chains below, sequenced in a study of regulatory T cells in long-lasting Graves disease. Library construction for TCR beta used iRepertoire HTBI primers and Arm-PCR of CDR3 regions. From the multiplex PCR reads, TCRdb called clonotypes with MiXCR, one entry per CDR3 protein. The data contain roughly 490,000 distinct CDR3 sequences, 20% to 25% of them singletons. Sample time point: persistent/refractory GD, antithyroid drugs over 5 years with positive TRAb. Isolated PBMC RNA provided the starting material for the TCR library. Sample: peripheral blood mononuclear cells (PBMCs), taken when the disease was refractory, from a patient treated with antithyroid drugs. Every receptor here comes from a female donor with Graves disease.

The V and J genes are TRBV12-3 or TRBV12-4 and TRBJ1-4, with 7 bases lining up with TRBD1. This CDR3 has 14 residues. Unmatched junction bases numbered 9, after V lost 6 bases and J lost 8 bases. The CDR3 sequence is CASRHNRGGEKLFF. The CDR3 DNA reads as TGTGCCAGCAGGCATAACAGGGGTGGGGAAAAACTGTTTTTT.

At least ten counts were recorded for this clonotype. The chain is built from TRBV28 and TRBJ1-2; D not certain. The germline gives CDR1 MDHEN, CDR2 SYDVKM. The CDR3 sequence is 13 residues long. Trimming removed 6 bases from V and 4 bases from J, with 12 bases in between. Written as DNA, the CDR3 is TGTGCCAGCAGGACCTCAGTACCCTATGGCTACACCTTC. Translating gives CASRTSVPYGYTF.

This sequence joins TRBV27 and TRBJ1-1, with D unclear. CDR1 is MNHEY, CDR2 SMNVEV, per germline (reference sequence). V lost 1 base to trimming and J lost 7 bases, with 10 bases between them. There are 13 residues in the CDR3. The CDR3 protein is CASSLFPGREAFF. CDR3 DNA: TGTGCCAGCAGTTTATTCCCAGGCCGTGAAGCTTTCTTT.

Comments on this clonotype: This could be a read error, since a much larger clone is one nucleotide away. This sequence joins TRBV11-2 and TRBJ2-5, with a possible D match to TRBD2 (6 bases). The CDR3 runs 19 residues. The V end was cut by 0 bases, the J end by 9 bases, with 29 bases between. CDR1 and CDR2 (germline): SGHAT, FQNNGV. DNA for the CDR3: TGTGCCAGCAGCTTAGATCCTGATCCCCGTATATACTACGGGGAGGCCCAGTACTTC. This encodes CASSLDPDPRIYYGEAQYF. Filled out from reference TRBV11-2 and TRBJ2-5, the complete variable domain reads EAGVAQSPRYKIIEKRQSVAFWCNPISGHATLYWYQQILGQGPKLLIQFQNNGVVDDSQLPKDRFSAERLKGVDSTLKIQPAKLEDSAVYLCASSLDPDPRIYYGEAQYFGPGTRLLVL.

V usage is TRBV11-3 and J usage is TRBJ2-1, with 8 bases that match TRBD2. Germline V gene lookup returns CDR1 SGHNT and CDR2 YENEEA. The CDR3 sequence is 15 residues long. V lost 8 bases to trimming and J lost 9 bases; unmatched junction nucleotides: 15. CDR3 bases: TGTGCCAGCGTCTCTGGACGGGGGGGCCGGGGTGAGCAGTTCTTC. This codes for CASVSGRGGRGEQFF.

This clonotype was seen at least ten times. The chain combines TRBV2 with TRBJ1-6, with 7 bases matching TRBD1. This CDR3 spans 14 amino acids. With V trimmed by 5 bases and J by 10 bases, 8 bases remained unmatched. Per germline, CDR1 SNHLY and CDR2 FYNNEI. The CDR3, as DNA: TGTGCCAGCAGTTCTGACAGGGCCGACTCACCCCTCCACTTT. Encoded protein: CASSSDRADSPLHF.

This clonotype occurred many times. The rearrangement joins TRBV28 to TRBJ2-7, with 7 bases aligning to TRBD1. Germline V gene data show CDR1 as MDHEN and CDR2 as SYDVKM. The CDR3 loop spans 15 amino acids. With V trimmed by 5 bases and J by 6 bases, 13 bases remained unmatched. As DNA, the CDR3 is TGTGCCAGCAGTATAACTGTGACAGGGAAAGGCGAGCAGTACTTC. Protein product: CASSITVTGKGEQYF.

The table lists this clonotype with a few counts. CDR3 sequence (DNA): TGTGCCAGCAGAGGTAGCATGAACACTGAAGCTTTCTTT. Protein: CASRGSMNTEAFF. The V gene is TRBV6-1, the J gene TRBJ1-1, with unresolved D. V dropped 6 bases and J dropped 0 bases, with 8 bases sitting between them. Germline-derived CDR1 and CDR2 are MNHNS and SASEGT. The CDR3 has 13 residues.